The 9 T cell receptor beta chains below come from one sample, sequenced in a study of blood T cells in healthy people across ages (dated by TCRdb to the mid-2010s). To prepare the library, 5' RACE was applied. Sequencing was carried out with an Illumina HiSeq 2500. A second PCR of roughly 7 to 12 cycles was performed with a sample-barcoded 5' primer and a J-beta primer mix. TCRdb ran its own pipeline on the public reads, namely fastp trimming at Q25 and MiXCR clone calling, and kept in-frame beta chains. A single entry per CDR3 protein holds the most common genes and DNA from its merged rows. Across this sample there are around 670,000 distinct CDR3 sequences, with approximately 30% seen only once. The ten largest clonotypes hold 15% to 18% of the sample. The sequenced material came from blood. All receptors come from a woman older than 75 in good health.

Only a few counts were recorded for this clonotype. The chain joins TRBV20-1 to TRBJ1-4; the D gene is possibly TRBD1 (6 bases). This CDR3 comprises 15 residues. The germline V gene encodes CDR1 DFQATT and CDR2 SNEGSKA (reference sequence). Trimming cost V 2 bases and J 8 bases, with 18 bases left between them. Here the CDR3 reads CSARSFGQIGEKLFF. The CDR3 DNA follows: TGCAGTGCTAGATCTTTCGGACAGATTGGGGAAAAACTGTTTTTT.

Many counts were recorded for this clonotype. The chain links TRBV11-2 to TRBJ1-6; no definite D call. CDR3 length: 12 residues. CDR1 and CDR2 from the germline V gene are SGHAT and FQNNGV. V was clipped by 0 bases and J by 6 bases, with 0 bases between them. The CDR3 DNA reads TGTGCCAGCAGCTTAGATAATTCACCCCTCCACTTT. Translating gives CASSLDNSPLHF.

This clonotype has at least ten counts. The chain uses TRBV10-3 and TRBJ1-2, with D possibly being TRBD1 (5 bases). V was shortened by 5 bases and J by 7 bases, with 14 bases between the two germline ends. Germline V gene data show CDR1 as ENHRY and CDR2 as SYGVKD. This CDR3 region has 13 residues. The CDR3 bases are TGTGCCATCAGTCCCCAGGGAGGCGCTGGCTACACCTTC. This translates into CAISPQGGAGYTF.

The chain uses TRBV19 and TRBJ2-7; D may be TRBD2 (5 bases). The CDR3 spans 13 residues. CDR1 and CDR2 (germline): LNHDA, SQIVND (reference sequence). The V gene lost 4 bases and the J gene lost 7 bases, with 14 bases spanning the gap. CDR3 in amino acids: CASSKRSAHEQYF. The CDR3 nucleotides are TGTGCCAGTAGTAAGCGGTCAGCCCATGAGCAGTACTTC.

The J gene is TRBJ1-2, the V gene TRBV28; the D is unclear. The CDR3 totals 13 residues. Trimming removed 5 bases from V and 4 bases from J, with 11 bases in between. Germline CDR1 reads MDHEN; CDR2 reads SYDVKM. This chain's CDR3 is CASSTPGAYGYTF. The CDR3 DNA sequence: TGTGCCAGCAGTACACCGGGTGCCTATGGCTACACCTTC.

J is TRBJ1-6 and V is TRBV3-1, with a weak D call TRBD1 (5 bases). V lost 8 bases, J lost 7 bases, and 12 bases lay in between. This CDR3 contains 13 residues. The germline CDR1 and CDR2 sequences are LGHDT and YNNKEL (reference sequence). CDR3 bases: TGTGCCAGCGGGGACCCGCAGAATTCACCCCTCCACTTT. Translation: CASGDPQNSPLHF.

As for this clonotype: With a much larger clone just one base away, this may be a read error. The V and J genes are TRBV21-1 and TRBJ2-7; the table gives TRBD2 as D, unverified against the DNA. TRBV21-1 is listed as a pseudogene. The CDR3 consists of 14 residues. The CDR3 sequence: CASSRRITGNIQYV. The CDR3 DNA sequence: TGTGCCAGCAGCAGGAGGATTACGGGAAACATTCAGTACGTC.

The rearrangement joins TRBV29-1 to TRBJ2-2; a possible D gene is TRBD1 (6 bases). The CDR3 totals 15 residues. The germline gives CDR1 SQVTM, CDR2 ANQGSEA. V was shortened by 7 bases and J by 0 bases, with 15 bases between the two germline ends. DNA of the CDR3: TGCAGCGCGAAGGCGGCAGGGGCGAACACCGGGGAGCTGTTTTTT. It translates to CSAKAAGANTGELFF.

This clonotype was detected only a few times. The V call is TRBV7-8, the J call TRBJ1-5; D gene ambiguous. Germline CDR1 reads SGHVS; CDR2 reads FQNEAQ. The CDR3 extends over 15 amino acids. V was pared by 1 base and J by 0 bases, with 7 bases between. Written as DNA, the CDR3 is TGTGCCAGCAGCTTAGAACGGTATAGCAATCAGCCCCAGCATTTT. Translated: CASSLERYSNQPQHF.